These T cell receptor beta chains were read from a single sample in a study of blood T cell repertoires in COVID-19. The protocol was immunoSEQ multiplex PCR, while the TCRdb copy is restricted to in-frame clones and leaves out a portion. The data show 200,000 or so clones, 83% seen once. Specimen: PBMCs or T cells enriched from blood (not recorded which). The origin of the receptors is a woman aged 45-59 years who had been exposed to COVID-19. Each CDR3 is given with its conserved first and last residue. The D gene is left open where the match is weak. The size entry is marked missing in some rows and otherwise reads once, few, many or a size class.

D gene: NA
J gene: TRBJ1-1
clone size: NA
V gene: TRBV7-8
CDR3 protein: CASSPGRRTEAFF
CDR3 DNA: TGTGCCAGCAGCCCCGGGAGAAGGACTGAAGCTTTCTTT

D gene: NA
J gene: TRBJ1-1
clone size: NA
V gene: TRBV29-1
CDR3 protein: CSVARGTEAFF
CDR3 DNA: TGCAGCGTGGCGCGGGGTACTGAAGCTTTCTTT

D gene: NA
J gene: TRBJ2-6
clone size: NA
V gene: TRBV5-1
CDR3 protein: CASSLGSLAGANVLTF
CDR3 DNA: TGCGCCAGCAGCTTGGGGTCGTTAGCTGGGGCCAACGTCCTGACTTTC

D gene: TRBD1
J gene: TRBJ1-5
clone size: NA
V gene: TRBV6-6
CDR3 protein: CASRQTGGSNQPQHF
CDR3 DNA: TGTGCCAGCAGACAAACAGGGGGCTCCAATCAGCCCCAGCATTTT

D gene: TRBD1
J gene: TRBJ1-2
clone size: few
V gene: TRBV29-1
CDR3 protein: CSVTGQGSYGYTF
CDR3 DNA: TGCAGCGTCACGGGACAGGGGAGCTATGGCTACACCTTC

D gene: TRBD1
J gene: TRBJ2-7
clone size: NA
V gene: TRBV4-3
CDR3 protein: CASSQEEGADEQYF
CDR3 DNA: TGCGCCAGCAGCCAAGAAGAGGGGGCGGACGAGCAGTACTTC

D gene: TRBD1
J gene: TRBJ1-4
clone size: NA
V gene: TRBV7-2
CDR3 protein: CASSEGTGKSEKLFF
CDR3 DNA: TGTGCCAGCAGCGAGGGGACAGGGAAGAGTGAAAAACTGTTTTTT

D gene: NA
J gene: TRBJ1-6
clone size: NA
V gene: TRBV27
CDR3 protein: CASSLFGGPRNSPLHF
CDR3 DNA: TGTGCCAGCAGTTTATTCGGGGGGCCGCGGAATTCACCCCTCCACTTT

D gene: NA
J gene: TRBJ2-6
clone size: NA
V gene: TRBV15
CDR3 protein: CATSRALSGANVLTF
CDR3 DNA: TGTGCCACCAGCAGAGCCCTGTCTGGGGCCAACGTCCTGACTTTC

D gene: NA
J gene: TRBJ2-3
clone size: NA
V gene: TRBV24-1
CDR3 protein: CATSVGAVRTDTQYF
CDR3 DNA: TGTGCCACCAGTGTAGGGGCAGTGCGCACAGATACGCAGTATTTT

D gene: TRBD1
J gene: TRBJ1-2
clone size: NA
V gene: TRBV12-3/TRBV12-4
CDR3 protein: CASSGQGDYGYTF
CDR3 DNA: TGTGCCAGTTCGGGACAGGGGGACTATGGCTACACCTTC

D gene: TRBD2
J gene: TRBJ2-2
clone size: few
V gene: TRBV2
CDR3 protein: CASETPLAGNTGELFF
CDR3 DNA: TGTGCCAGCGAAACCCCGCTAGCGGGGAACACCGGGGAGCTGTTTTTT

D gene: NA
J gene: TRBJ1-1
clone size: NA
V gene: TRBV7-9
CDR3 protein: CASSRAAGMLTEAFF
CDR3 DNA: TGTGCCAGCAGCCGTGCTGCAGGGATGTTAACTGAAGCTTTCTTT

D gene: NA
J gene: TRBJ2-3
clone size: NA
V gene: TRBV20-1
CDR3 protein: CSASHTDTQYF
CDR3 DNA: TGCAGTGCTAGTCACACAGATACGCAGTATTTT

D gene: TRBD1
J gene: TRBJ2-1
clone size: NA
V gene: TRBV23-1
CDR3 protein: CASSPRGQGKSSYNEQFF
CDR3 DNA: TGCGCCAGCAGTCCCAGGGGACAGGGGAAGAGCTCCTACAATGAGCAGTTCTTC

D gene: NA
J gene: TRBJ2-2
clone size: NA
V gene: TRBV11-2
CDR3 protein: CASSFSDTGELFF
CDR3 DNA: TGTGCCAGCAGCTTTTCGGACACCGGGGAGCTGTTTTTT

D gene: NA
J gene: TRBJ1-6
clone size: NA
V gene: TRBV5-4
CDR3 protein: CASSLELNSPLHF
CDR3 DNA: TGTGCCAGCAGCTTGGAACTGAATTCACCCCTCCACTTT

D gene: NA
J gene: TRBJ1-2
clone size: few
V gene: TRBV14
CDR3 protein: CASSQVAGAVYGYTF
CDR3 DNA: TGTGCCAGCAGCCAAGTGGCAGGGGCTGTCTATGGCTACACCTTC

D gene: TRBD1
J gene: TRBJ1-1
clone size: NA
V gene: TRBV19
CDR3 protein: CASIRTGMRPEAFF
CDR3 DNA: TGTGCCAGTATCCGGACAGGGATGAGGCCTGAAGCTTTCTTT

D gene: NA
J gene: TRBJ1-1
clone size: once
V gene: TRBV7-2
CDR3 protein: CASSLRIGEPTEAFF
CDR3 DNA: TGTGCCAGCAGCCTTCGGATCGGGGAGCCCACTGAAGCTTTCTTT

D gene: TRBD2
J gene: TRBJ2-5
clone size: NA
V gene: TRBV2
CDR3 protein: CASSRPPAGIGETQYF
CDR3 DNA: TGTGCCAGCAGCCGCCCCCCAGCGGGGATAGGAGAGACCCAGTACTTC

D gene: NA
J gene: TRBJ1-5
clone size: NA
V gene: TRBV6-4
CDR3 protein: CASSDEGEGQPQHF
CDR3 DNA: TGTGCCAGCAGTGACGAGGGGGAAGGGCAGCCCCAGCATTTT

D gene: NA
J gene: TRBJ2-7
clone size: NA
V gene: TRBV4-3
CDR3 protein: CASSGSSSEQYF
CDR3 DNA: TGCGCCAGCAGTGGGAGTTCTTCCGAGCAGTACTTC

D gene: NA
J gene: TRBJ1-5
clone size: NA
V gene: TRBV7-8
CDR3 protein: CASSWAAGNQPQHF
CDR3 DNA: TGTGCCAGCAGCTGGGCGGCAGGGAATCAGCCCCAGCATTTT

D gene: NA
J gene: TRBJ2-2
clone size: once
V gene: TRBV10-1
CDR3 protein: CASSPRTSTNTGELFF
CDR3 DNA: TGCGCCAGCAGCCCTCGGACTTCGACGAACACCGGGGAGCTGTTTTTT

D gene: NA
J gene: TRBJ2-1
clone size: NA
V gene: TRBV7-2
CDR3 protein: CASSPTRYNEQFF
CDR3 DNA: TGTGCCAGCAGCCCTACTCGTTACAATGAGCAGTTCTTC

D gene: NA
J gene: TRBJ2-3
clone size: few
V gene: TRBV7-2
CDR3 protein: CASTVTGSWSGTDTQYF
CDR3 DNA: TGTGCCAGCACCGTCACAGGCTCATGGTCAGGCACAGATACGCAGTATTTT

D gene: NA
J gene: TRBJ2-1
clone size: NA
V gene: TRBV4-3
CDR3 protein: CASSQVYSSNEQFF
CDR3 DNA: TGCGCCAGCAGCCAAGTGTATTCCAGCAATGAGCAGTTCTTC

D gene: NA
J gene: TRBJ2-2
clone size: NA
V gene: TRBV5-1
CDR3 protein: CASSLARLSTGELFF
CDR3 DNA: TGCGCCAGCAGCTTGGCCAGGTTAAGTACCGGGGAGCTGTTTTTT

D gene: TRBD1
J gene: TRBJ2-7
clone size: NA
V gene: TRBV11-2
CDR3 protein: CASSLTGDYEQYF
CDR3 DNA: TGTGCCAGCAGCCTAACAGGGGATTACGAGCAGTACTTC

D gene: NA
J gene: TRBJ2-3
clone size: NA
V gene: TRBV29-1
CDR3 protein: CSVDISDTQYF
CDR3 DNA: TGCAGCGTTGATATCTCAGATACGCAGTATTTT

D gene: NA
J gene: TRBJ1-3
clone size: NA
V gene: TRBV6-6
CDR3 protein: CASTLDSAVSGNTIYF
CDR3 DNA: TGTGCCAGCACTCTGGACTCTGCTGTTTCTGGAAACACCATATATTTT

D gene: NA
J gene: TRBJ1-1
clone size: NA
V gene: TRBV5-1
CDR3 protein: CASSVGQSEAFF
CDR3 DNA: TGCGCCAGCAGCGTAGGACAGTCTGAAGCTTTCTTT

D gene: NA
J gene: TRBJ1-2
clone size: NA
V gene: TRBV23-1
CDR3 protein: CASSHNTSAYGYTF
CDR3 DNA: TGCGCCAGCAGTCATAACACCTCTGCCTATGGCTACACCTTC

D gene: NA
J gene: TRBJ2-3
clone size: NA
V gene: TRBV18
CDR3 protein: CASSLSDMGALGGDTQYF
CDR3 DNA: TGTGCCAGCTCACTCTCCGACATGGGGGCGCTCGGTGGAGATACGCAGTATTTT

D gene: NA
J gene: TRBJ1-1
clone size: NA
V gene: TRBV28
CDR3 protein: CASSVRRGAFF
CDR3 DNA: TGTGCCAGCAGTGTCAGGCGGGGAGCTTTCTTT

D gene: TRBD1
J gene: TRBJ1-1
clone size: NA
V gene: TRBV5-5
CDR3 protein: CASSPFPEQGVITEAFF
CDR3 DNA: TGTGCCAGCAGCCCATTCCCGGAACAGGGGGTTATCACTGAAGCTTTCTTT

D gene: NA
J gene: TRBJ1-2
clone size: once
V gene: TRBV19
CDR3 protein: CASSGDVDYGYTF
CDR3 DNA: TGTGCCAGTTCAGGGGATGTGGACTATGGCTACACCTTC

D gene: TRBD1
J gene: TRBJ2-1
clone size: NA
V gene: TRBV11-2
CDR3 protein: CASSLAGTGNEQFF
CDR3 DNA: TGTGCCAGCAGCTTGGCCGGGACAGGGAATGAGCAGTTCTTC

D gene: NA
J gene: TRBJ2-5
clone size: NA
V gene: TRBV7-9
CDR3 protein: CASSSREETQYF
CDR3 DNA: TGTGCCAGCAGCTCCAGGGAAGAGACCCAGTACTTC

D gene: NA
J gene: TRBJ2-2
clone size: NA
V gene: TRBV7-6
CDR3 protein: CASSLEFGSTGELFF
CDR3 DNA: TGTGCCAGCAGCTTAGAGTTCGGGTCTACCGGGGAGCTGTTTTTT

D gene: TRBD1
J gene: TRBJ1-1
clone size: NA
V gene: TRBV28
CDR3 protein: CAGQGAGNTEAFF
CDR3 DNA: TGTGCCGGACAGGGGGCAGGGAACACTGAAGCTTTCTTT

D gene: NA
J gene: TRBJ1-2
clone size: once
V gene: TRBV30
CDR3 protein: CAWSVGAGANYGYTF
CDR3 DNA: TGTGCCTGGAGTGTAGGGGCAGGAGCTAACTATGGCTACACCTTC

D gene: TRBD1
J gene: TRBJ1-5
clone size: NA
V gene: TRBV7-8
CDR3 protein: CASSTTGNGNQPQHF
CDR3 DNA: TGTGCCAGCAGCACGACAGGGAATGGCAATCAGCCCCAGCATTTT

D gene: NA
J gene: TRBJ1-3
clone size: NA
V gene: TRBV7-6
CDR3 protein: CASSLVGVKGRNTIYF
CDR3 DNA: TGTGCCAGCAGCCTTGTAGGGGTAAAGGGTCGAAACACCATATATTTT

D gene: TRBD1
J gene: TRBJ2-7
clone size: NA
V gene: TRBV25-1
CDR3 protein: CASSDPRTGVPYEQYF
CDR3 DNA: TGTGCCAGCAGTGATCCGCGGACAGGGGTCCCTTACGAGCAGTACTTC

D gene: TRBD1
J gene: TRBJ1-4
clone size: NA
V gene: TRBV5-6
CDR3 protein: CASSLRQGAHEKLFF
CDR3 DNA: TGTGCCAGCAGCTTGAGGCAGGGGGCGCATGAAAAACTGTTTTTT

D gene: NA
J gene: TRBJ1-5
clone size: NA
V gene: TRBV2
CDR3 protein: CASSPEFNSNQPQHF
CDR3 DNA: TGTGCCAGCAGCCCCGAGTTTAATAGCAATCAGCCCCAGCATTTT

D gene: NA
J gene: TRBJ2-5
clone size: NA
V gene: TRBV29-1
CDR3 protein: CSVGQKQETQYF
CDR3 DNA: TGCAGCGTTGGGCAGAAACAAGAGACCCAGTACTTC

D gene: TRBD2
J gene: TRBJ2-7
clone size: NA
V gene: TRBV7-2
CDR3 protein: CASSFGGGSYEQYF
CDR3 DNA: TGTGCCAGCAGCTTTGGGGGGGGCTCCTACGAGCAGTACTTC

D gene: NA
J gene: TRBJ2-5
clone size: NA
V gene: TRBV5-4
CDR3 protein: CASSLWADKTQYF
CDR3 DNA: TGTGCCAGCAGCTTGTGGGCTGACAAGACCCAGTACTTC

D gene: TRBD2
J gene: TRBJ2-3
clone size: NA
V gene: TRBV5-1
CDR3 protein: CASSFSSGGRADTQYF
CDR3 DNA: TGCGCCAGCAGCTTTTCTAGCGGGGGGCGAGCAGATACGCAGTATTTT

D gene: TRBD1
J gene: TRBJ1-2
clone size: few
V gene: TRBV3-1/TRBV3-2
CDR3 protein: CASRKTGENYGYTF
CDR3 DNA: TGTGCCAGCAGGAAGACAGGGGAGAACTATGGCTACACCTTC

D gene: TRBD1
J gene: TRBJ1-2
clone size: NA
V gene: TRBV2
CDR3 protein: CASRPRTGSDGYTF
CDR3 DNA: TGTGCCAGCAGGCCAAGGACAGGATCCGATGGCTACACCTTC